The 22 T cell receptor beta chains below were found in one sample sequenced in a study of T cell repertoires in cytomegalovirus infection. TCRdb called the reads again in MiXCR, with one record for every CDR3 protein. Counted here are hundreds of thousands of distinct CDR3 sequences, roughly 30% occurring once; the ten biggest clones make up around 15%. Their specific antigens are unknown. The source material was cultured CD8+ T cells from PBMCs, sampled from culture after CMV antigen stimulation. These receptor sequences come from a human donor in good health (CMV status not recorded). Some clones in this sample may be carry-over from other donors' samples.

This clonotype was detected a few times. The chain couples TRBV7-9 to TRBJ2-1, with 7 positions matching TRBD1. With 7 bases clipped from V and 5 bases from J, the junction kept 17 bases outside the gene matches. Germline CDR1 and CDR2: SEHNR and FQNEAQ (reference sequence). The CDR3 covers 17 residues. The CDR3 protein is CASTTAPRTGPNNEQFF. CDR3 DNA: TGTGCCAGCACCACTGCTCCACGGACAGGCCCCAACAATGAGCAGTTCTTC. Supplemented by reference TRBV7-9 and TRBJ2-1, the full variable domain reads DTGVSQNPRHKITKRGQNVTFRCDPISEHNRLYWYRQTLGQGPEFLTYFQNEAQLEKSRLLSDRFSAERPKGSFSTLEIQRTEQGDSAMYLCASTTAPRTGPNNEQFFGPGTRLTVL.

In this sample, this clonotype turned up a few times. The chain employs TRBV29-1 and TRBJ1-2, with D possibly matching TRBD1 (5 bases). Germline CDR1 reads SQVTM; CDR2 reads ANQGSEA. Trimming took off 4 bases at V and 8 bases at J, with 8 bases between the two ends. This CDR3 has 10 amino acids. The CDR3 here is CSVGGGGYTF. In nucleotides, the CDR3 is TGCAGCGTTGGCGGGGGAGGCTACACCTTC. Supplemented by reference TRBV29-1 and TRBJ1-2, the full variable domain reads SAVISQKPSRDICQRGTSLTIQCQVDSQVTMMFWYRQQPGQSLTLIATANQGSEATYESGFVIDKFPISRPNLTFSTLTVSNMSPEDSSIYLCSVGGGGYTFGSGTRLTVV.

The V gene is TRBV28, the J gene TRBJ2-7; D might be TRBD1 (5 bases). The V and J ends lost 7 bases and 0 bases respectively, with 10 bases between them. CDR1 and CDR2 (germline): MDHEN, SYDVKM. The CDR3 runs 13 residues. The DNA of the CDR3 is TGTGCCAGCACAGGGCTAAGCTCCTACGAGCAGTACGTC. Amino acid sequence: CASTGLSSYEQYV.

There are a few counts of this clonotype. This chain connects TRBV29-1 to TRBJ1-2; D is possibly TRBD1 (6 bases). This CDR3 region has 12 residues. CDR1 and CDR2 from the germline V gene are SQVTM and ANQGSEA. Trimming shortened V by 4 bases and J by 4 bases, and 10 bases separated the two germline ends. CDR3 protein: CSVVGAAYGYTF. The CDR3 DNA reads as TGCAGCGTTGTGGGGGCTGCCTATGGCTACACCTTC.

A few counts support this clonotype. The chain employs TRBV7-9 and TRBJ1-1; D possibly corresponds to TRBD1 (5 bases). Germline CDR1 SEHNR, CDR2 FQNEAQ (reference sequence). The CDR3 contains 13 residues. The ends were cut back, 6 bases at V and 8 bases at J, with 16 bases in the middle. CDR3 DNA: TGTGCCAGCAGTGGGGGGGGACGGCAAGAAGCTTTCTTT. It codes for CASSGGGRQEAFF.

This clonotype was found a few times. The chain links TRBV7-2 to TRBJ2-5; possibly TRBD1 for D (5 bases). Germline values: CDR1 SGHTA, CDR2 FQGNSA. Trimming cost V 8 bases and J 4 bases, with 23 bases left between them. The CDR3 contains 16 residues. CDR3 region: CASLLYGAGIGETQYF. The DNA for the CDR3 is TGTGCCAGCCTACTATATGGGGCAGGGATAGGAGAGACCCAGTACTTC.

This clonotype showed up many times. J is TRBJ2-1 and V is TRBV6-5; no reliable D call. V shed 2 bases and J shed 8 bases, with 4 bases lying between them. Looked up from germline, CDR1 is MNHEY and CDR2 is SVGAGI. The CDR3 covers 11 residues. Here the CDR3 reads CASSYVDEQFF. The CDR3 DNA is TGTGCCAGCAGTTACGTCGATGAGCAGTTCTTC.

This clonotype appeared a few times. CDR3: CASSTRDGNQPQHF. CDR3 nucleotides: TGTGCCAGTAGTACCAGGGATGGCAATCAGCCCCAGCATTTT. This sequence joins TRBV19 and TRBJ1-5; a possible D gene is TRBD1 (5 bases). CDR3 length equals 14 residues. The ends were cut back, 4 bases at V and 2 bases at J, with 9 bases in the middle. The germline V gene encodes CDR1 LNHDA and CDR2 SQIVND (reference sequence).

This chain uses TRBV28 with TRBJ2-3; 10 nucleotides line up with TRBD1. CDR1 and CDR2 from the germline V gene are MDHEN and SYDVKM. This CDR3 is 18 amino acids long. Trimming cost V 7 bases and J 2 bases; bases outside gene matches: 15. DNA of the CDR3: TGTGCCAGCATCCACCGACATGGGACAGGGGTTCCCACAGATACGCAGTATTTT. This encodes CASIHRHGTGVPTDTQYF. The whole variable domain, filled in from reference TRBV28 and TRBJ2-3, reads DVKVTQSSRYLVKRTGEKVFLECVQDMDHENMFWYRQDPGLGLRLIYFSYDVKMKEKGDIPEGYSVSREKKERFSLILESASTNQTSMYLCASIHRHGTGVPTDTQYFGPGTRLTVL.

This clonotype was counted ten times or more. The V gene is TRBV19, the J gene TRBJ1-2; TRBD1 agrees at 7 bases. The CDR3 extends over 13 amino acids. CDR1 is LNHDA, CDR2 SQIVND, per germline (reference sequence). V was clipped by 9 bases and J by 2 bases; unmatched bases: 6. CDR3 DNA sequence: TGTGCCAGCAGCCCGGGACAGAACTATGGCTACACCTTC. It translates to CASSPGQNYGYTF.

This chain connects TRBV19 to TRBJ1-2; the match to TRBD1 covers 7 bases. The CDR3 has 15 residues. The V gene end was trimmed by 3 bases and the J gene end by 8 bases; junction bases not matched to a gene: 12. Germline V gene sequence: CDR1 LNHDA, CDR2 SQIVND (reference sequence). The CDR3 nucleotides are TGTGCCAGTAGTATCCCTCCCGGGACAGACATGGGCTACACCTTC. This sequence encodes CASSIPPGTDMGYTF. Filled out from reference TRBV19 and TRBJ1-2, the complete variable domain reads DGGITQSPKYLFRKEGQNVTLSCEQNLNHDAMYWYRQDPGQGLRLIYYSQIVNDFQKGDIAEGYSVSREKKESFPLTVTSAQKNPTAFYLCASSIPPGTDMGYTFGSGTRLTVV.

The chain links TRBV7-9 to TRBJ1-6; no reliable D call. Trimming left V 3 bases short and J 2 bases short, with 14 bases between. This CDR3 has 17 residues. Germline lookup yields CDR1 SEHNR and CDR2 FQNEAQ (reference sequence). In DNA, the CDR3 is TGTGCCAGCAGCTTTTCGGGCTCAGACACCTATAATTCACCCCTCCACTTT. This translates into CASSFSGSDTYNSPLHF.

The V call is TRBV5-1, the J call TRBJ1-6; TRBD1 aligns across 10 bases. This CDR3 spans 16 amino acids. The V and J ends lost 4 bases and 9 bases, in that order; junction bases with no gene match: 10. CDR1 and CDR2 from the germline V gene are SGHRS and YFSETQ. The CDR3 DNA is TGCGCCAGCAGCGGGCCGGACAGGGGGTTAATTTCACCCCTCCACTTT. Translating it yields CASSGPDRGLISPLHF.

This clonotype occurred many times. Relative to the germline gene, one junction end is altered; a read error may explain this. The chain uses TRBV7-6 and TRBJ1-1; D uncertain. Germline V gene lookup returns CDR1 SGHVS and CDR2 FNYEAQ. CDR3 length: 13 amino acids. The CDR3 sequence: CASSFRKNTEAFF. CDR3 nucleotides: TGTGCTAGCAGCTTTAGGAAAAACACTGAAGCTTTCTTT.

The chain carries TRBV12-3 or TRBV12-4 and TRBJ2-5, with 12 bases lining up with TRBD1. The CDR3 is made up of 15 amino acids. V trimming: 3 bases; J trimming: 5 bases; junction bases outside the gene matches: 4. CDR3 loop: CASSFGTGGWETQYF. CDR3 DNA sequence: TGTGCCAGCAGTTTCGGGACAGGGGGCTGGGAGACCCAGTACTTC.

This clonotype turned up a few times. The chain joins TRBV6-1 to TRBJ2-1; TRBD1 aligns across 9 bases. This CDR3 has 16 amino acids. The V segment lost 6 bases and the J segment 2 bases; nucleotides outside the gene matches: 8. CDR1 and CDR2 (germline): MNHNS, SASEGT. The CDR3 bases are TGTGCCAGCAGAGACAGGACAGGGGACCCCTACAATGAGCAGTTCTTC. It specifies CASRDRTGDPYNEQFF.

This clonotype was detected a few times. This chain links TRBV20-1 with TRBJ1-1; D is perhaps TRBD1 (6 bases). In germline, CDR1 is DFQATT, CDR2 SNEGSKA (reference sequence). V was shortened by 1 base and J by 1 base, with 19 bases between the two germline ends. The CDR3 has 17 residues. The CDR3 loop reads CSARVIRDTLPNTEAFF. In nucleotides, the CDR3 is TGCAGTGCTAGAGTTATCCGGGACACTCTACCGAACACTGAAGCTTTCTTT.

This clonotype occurred once. Given a much more abundant clone one base away, this may be a read error. The CDR3 DNA follows: TGTGCCAGCAGCCCCTCCGGGATCACCGGGGAGCTGTTTTTT. It yields the protein CASSPSGITGELFF. The chain joins TRBV7-6 to TRBJ2-2; the D gene is possibly TRBD2 (5 bases). The germline V and J ends were trimmed by 5 bases and 4 bases, with 11 bases remaining between them. This CDR3 contains 14 residues. Germline CDR1 reads SGHVS; CDR2 reads FNYEAQ. Full variable domain (missing parts from reference TRBV7-6 and TRBJ2-2): GAGVSQSPRYKVTKRGQDVALRCDPISGHVSLYWYRQALGQGPEFLTYFNYEAQQDKSGLPNDRFSAERPEGSISTLTIQRTEQRDSAMYRCASSPSGITGELFFGEGSRLTVL.

This clonotype was picked up a small number of times. CDR3 sequence reads: CASSLAPSGASTDTQYF. The CDR3 coding sequence is TGTGCCAGCAGCTTAGCACCTAGCGGGGCTAGCACAGATACGCAGTATTTT. This chain uses TRBV7-6 with TRBJ2-3; 9 positions match TRBD2. Germline V gene sequence: CDR1 SGHVS, CDR2 FNYEAQ. CDR3 length equals 17 residues. The V segment lost 0 bases and the J segment 0 bases; nucleotides outside the gene matches: 4.

This clonotype was recorded at least ten times. The J gene is TRBJ2-7, the V gene TRBV7-8, with 12 nucleotides matching TRBD2. The CDR3 is 17 amino acids. With 6 bases clipped from V and 0 bases from J, the junction kept 9 bases outside the gene matches. Looked up from germline, CDR1 is SGHVS and CDR2 is FQNEAQ. CDR3 sequence: CASRLLAGGRSSYEQYF. The CDR3, as DNA: TGTGCCAGCAGGTTACTAGCGGGGGGACGGTCCTCCTACGAGCAGTACTTC.

This clonotype was seen many times. CDR3: CASSPTDTGELFF. The CDR3 coding sequence is TGTGCCAGCAGCCCGACAGACACCGGGGAGCTGTTTTTT. The chain employs TRBV7-8 and TRBJ2-2, with a weak D call TRBD1 (5 bases). The CDR3 totals 13 residues. V gave up 5 bases and J gave up 3 bases, with 7 bases separating them. CDR1 is SGHVS and CDR2 is FQNEAQ in the germline V gene.

This clonotype was seen only a few times. The genes are TRBV6-5 and TRBJ2-7; TRBD1 or TRBD2 may be the D gene (5 bases each). Trimming cost V 2 bases and J 0 bases, with 11 bases left between them. The CDR3 sequence is 15 residues long. The germline CDR1 and CDR2 sequences are MNHEY and SVGAGI. The DNA for the CDR3 is TGTGCCAGCAGTTACGCTGGGGGATCCTCCTACGAGCAGTACTTC. Translated: CASSYAGGSSYEQYF.